The clone carrying this TCR beta chain was seen many times. The entry originates in a study of T-cell memory formation after mild COVID-19. TCRdb re-derived calls from the 5' RACE reads in MiXCR, one entry per CDR3 protein. The table lists 200,000 to 250,000 distinct CDR3 sequences, over 15% of them singletons. V was clipped by 5 bases and J by 4 bases; unmatched bases: 6. CDR1 and CDR2 (germline): MNHNY, SVGAGI (reference sequence). There are 15 residues in the CDR3. The receptor was derived from an adult woman who had mild COVID-19 (a few samples of this study predate the infection). Cell type and time point are not known. This chain uses TRBV6-6 with TRBJ2-7, with TRBD2 matching over 12 bases. The sequenced material came from PBMCs or a T cell subset sorted from them (not recorded which). The CDR3 DNA reads TGTGCCAGCAGTCCCCGGACTAGCGGGGCTTACGAGCAGTACTTC. This encodes CASSPRTSGAYEQYF.